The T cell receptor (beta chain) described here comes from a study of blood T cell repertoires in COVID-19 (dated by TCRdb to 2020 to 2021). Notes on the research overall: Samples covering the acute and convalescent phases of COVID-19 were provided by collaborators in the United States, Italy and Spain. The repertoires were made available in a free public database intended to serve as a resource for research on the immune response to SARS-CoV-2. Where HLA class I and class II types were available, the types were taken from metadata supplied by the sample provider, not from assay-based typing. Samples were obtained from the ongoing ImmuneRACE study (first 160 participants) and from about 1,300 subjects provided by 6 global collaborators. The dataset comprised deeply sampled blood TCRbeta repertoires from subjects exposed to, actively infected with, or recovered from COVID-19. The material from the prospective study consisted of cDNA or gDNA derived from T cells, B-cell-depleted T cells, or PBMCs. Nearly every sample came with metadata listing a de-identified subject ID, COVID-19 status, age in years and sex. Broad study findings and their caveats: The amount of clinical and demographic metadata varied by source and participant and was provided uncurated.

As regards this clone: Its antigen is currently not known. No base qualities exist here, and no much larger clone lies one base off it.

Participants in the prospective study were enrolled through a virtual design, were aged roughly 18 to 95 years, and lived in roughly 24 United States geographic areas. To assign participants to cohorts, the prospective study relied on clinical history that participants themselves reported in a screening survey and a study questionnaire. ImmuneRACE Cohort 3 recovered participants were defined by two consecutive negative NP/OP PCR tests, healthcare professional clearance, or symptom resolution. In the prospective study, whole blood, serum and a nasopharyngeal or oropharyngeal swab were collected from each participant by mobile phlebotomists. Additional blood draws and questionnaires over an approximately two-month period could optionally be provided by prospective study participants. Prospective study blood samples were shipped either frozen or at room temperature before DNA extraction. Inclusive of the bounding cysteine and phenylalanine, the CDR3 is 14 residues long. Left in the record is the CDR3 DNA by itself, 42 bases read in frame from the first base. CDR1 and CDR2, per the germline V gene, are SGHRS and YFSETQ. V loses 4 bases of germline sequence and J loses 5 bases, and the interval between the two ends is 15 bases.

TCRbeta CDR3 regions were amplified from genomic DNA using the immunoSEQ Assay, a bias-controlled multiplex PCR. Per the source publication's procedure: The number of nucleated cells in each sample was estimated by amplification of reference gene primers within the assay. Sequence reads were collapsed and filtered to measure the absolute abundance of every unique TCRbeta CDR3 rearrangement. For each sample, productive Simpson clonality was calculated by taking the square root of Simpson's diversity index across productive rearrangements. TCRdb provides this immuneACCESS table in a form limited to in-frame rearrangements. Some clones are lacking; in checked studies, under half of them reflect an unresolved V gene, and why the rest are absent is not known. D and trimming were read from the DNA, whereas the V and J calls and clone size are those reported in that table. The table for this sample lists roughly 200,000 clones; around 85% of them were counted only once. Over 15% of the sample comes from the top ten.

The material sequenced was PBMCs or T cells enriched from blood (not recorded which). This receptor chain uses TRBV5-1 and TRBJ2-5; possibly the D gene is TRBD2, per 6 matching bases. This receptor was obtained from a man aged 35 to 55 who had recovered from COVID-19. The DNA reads TGCGCCAGCAGCGAAGGACTATCTCGGGAGACCCAGTACTTC. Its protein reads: CASSEGLSRETQYF.